This TCR beta chain is from a study of CXCR3-negative and CXCR3-positive naive CD8 T cells. Concerning this clonotype itself: As yet, its antigen is unknown.

The libraries of TRB cDNA were prepared using 5' RACE with UMI labels. From the 5' RACE reads, TCRdb lists one entry per CDR3 protein and no DNA. The sample has about 85,000 distinct CDR3 sequences. CDR1 is SGHRS, CDR2 YFSETQ, per germline. This CDR3 comprises 13 residues. Notes on the study in general: Naive CXCR3-positive and CXCR3-negative cells shared TRBV-TRBJ usage; memory cells diverged. Naive cells that were CXCR3-positive had more hydrophobic TRB CDR3s (compared with CXCR3-negative naive cells).

This clonotype was obtained from a human donor in good health. Some clones in this sample may be carry-over from other donors' samples. The sequenced material came from naive CXCR3+ CD8+ T cells from blood. Subset specified: CD45RO-CCR7+CD27+CD95- naive CD8+ T cells expressing CXCR3 (TNR3+). The chain is built from TRBV5-1 and TRBJ2-1; as DNA is missing, the TRBD2 call by TCRdb cannot be tested. The CDR3 is CASSGEGYNEQFF.